This TCR beta chain was sequenced during a study of blood T cell repertoires in COVID-19. Study context: Nucleic acid was either cDNA or gDNA, and it came from T cells, B-cell-depleted T cells, or PBMCs.

Methods used by the authors: Amplification from reference gene primers served as the basis for estimated nucleated cell counts. This table comes from immunoSEQ multiplex PCR, and its TCRdb copy is limited to in-frame clones, with some not included. V, J and clone size are taken as reported in that table, and D and trimming were inferred from the DNA itself. This sample has some 290,000 clones; 85% to 90% occur once, and the top ten carry 2.5% to 3.5%. The sequencing input was peripheral blood. The TCR originated in a woman aged 25-40 years with COVID-19, enrolled during active disease.

This chain's CDR3 is CASSRQISYGYTF. In nucleotides, the CDR3 is TGTGCCAGCAGTCGACAGATCTCCTATGGCTACACCTTC. The rearrangement links TRBV28 to TRBJ1-2; D is possibly TRBD1 (5 bases). Germline V gene sequence: CDR1 MDHEN, CDR2 SYDVKM. CDR3 length equals 13 residues. V dropped 5 bases and J dropped 4 bases, with 11 bases sitting between them.